This T cell receptor beta chain is drawn from a study of post-analysis software for immune sequencing data. About this clonotype: Its antigen is unknown.

Study results and caveats: TRBV5-6, TRBV5-1 and TRBV20-1 were among roughly five TRBV segments more frequent in patients than controls. Samples made in the same batch grouped tightly together by F measure.

Unique molecular identifiers were present in the TCR beta cDNA libraries. TCRdb ran MiXCR on the PCR reads and lists one entry per CDR3 protein. The data show about 430,000 distinct CDR3 sequences, approximately 39% seen once. Trimming cost V 7 bases and J 2 bases, with 9 bases left between them. This CDR3 has 12 residues. Germline values: CDR1 ENHRY, CDR2 SYGVKD. The gene calls are TRBV10-3 and TRBJ2-7; D remains unclear. The source material was blood. This TCR derives from a girl aged 2-10 years with multiple sclerosis. The CDR3 bases are TGTGCCATCATGGGGATTACCTACGAGCAGTACTTC. This translates into CAIMGITYEQYF.